What follows describes a single T cell receptor beta chain. Antigen: not known. The data stem from a study of T-cell reconstitution after alpha-beta-depleted transplantation in children. Unique molecular identifiers were incorporated into the prepared TCRbeta library. In TCRdb, the PCR reads were re-called with MiXCR into one record per CDR3 protein. The table has 580,000 or so distinct CDR3 sequences, under 30% seen once; the top ten hold less than 15%. Points from the study as a whole: At around two months after transplant, the alpha-beta T cells were reportedly derived from several hundred expanded clones that came from non-depleted graft cells.

The CDR3 contains 15 residues. Germline V gene sequence: CDR1 SGHDT, CDR2 YYEEEE. The V gene end was trimmed by 0 bases and the J gene end by 6 bases; junction bases not matched to a gene: 4. This material consisted of PBMCs, mostly from graft donor cells, taken 360 days after TCRalphabeta/CD19-depleted stem cell transplant. V and J are TRBV5-6 and TRBJ2-4; 9 nucleotides align to TRBD1. The TCR sequence derives from a boy less than two years old who had a stem cell transplant for acute myeloid leukemia, so the T cells may come from the graft donor. The CDR3 region has the DNA TGTGCCAGCAGCTTGGCGGGGACAGGGTTAAACATTCAGTACTTC. This encodes CASSLAGTGLNIQYF.